The 14 T cell receptor beta chains listed next were all sequenced from one sample in a study of blood T cell repertoires in COVID-19. The repertoire was sequenced with immunoSEQ multiplex PCR; TCRdb's copy has only in-frame clones and lacks some. The sample has 230,000 or so clones; roughly 89% are singletons. Sequencing was done on a sample of peripheral blood. Receptors were obtained from a middle-aged woman who had recovered from COVID-19.

The V gene is TRBV9, the J gene TRBJ2-7; D gene unclear. The CDR3 runs 11 residues. Germline V CDR1 and CDR2: SGDLS, YYNGEE. The ends were cut back, 3 bases at V and 7 bases at J, with 8 bases in the middle. CDR3 in amino acids: CASSAPREQYV. The DNA for the CDR3 is TGTGCCAGCAGCGCGCCCAGGGAGCAGTACGTC.

The chain combines TRBV11-2 with TRBJ1-2; 7 bases agree with TRBD1. CDR1 and CDR2 (germline): SGHAT, FQNNGV. The CDR3 totals 13 residues. V was pared by 5 bases and J by 5 bases, with 5 bases of the junction left unmatched. The CDR3 protein is CASSVTGAYGYTF. CDR3 bases: TGTGCCAGCAGCGTCACAGGGGCTTATGGCTACACCTTC.

The chain combines TRBV5-5 with TRBJ2-3; 8 bases map to TRBD1. The CDR3 covers 17 residues. V was pared by 7 bases and J by 0 bases, with 13 bases of the junction left unmatched. Germline loops: CDR1 SGHKS, CDR2 YYEKEE (reference sequence). The CDR3 DNA is TGTGCCAGCCTCCTGGGTGCAGGGGGCTATAGCACAGATACGCAGTATTTT. Protein sequence: CASLLGAGGYSTDTQYF.

CDR3 sequence: CASSLTSGTQYF. The DNA for the CDR3 is TGTGCCAGCAGCCTTACCAGTGGGACCCAGTACTTC. The gene calls are TRBV7-8 and TRBJ2-5; the D is unclear. With 5 bases removed from V and 7 bases from J, the gap between germline ends came to 11 bases. This CDR3 has 12 amino acids. Germline-derived CDR1 and CDR2 are SGHVS and FQNEAQ.

The chain is built from TRBV12-3 or TRBV12-4 and TRBJ1-2; D unclear. Trimming pared 3 bases from V and 8 bases from J, leaving 13 bases between. The CDR3 covers 13 residues. The DNA for the CDR3 is TGTGCCAGCAGTTTTGCGAGGGTTGGCGGCTACACCTTC. Protein product: CASSFARVGGYTF.

The chain is built from TRBV6-1 and TRBJ2-7; possible D gene TRBD1, 6 bases. Germline V gene data show CDR1 as MNHNS and CDR2 as SASEGT. The ends were cut back, 3 bases at V and 2 bases at J, with 8 bases in the middle. The CDR3 totals 13 residues. The CDR3 loop reads CASSDGQTYEQYF. Written as DNA, the CDR3 is TGTGCCAGCAGTGACGGACAGACCTACGAGCAGTACTTC.

The gene calls are TRBV6-6 and TRBJ1-2; TRBD1 might be the D (6 bases). This CDR3 contains 14 residues. Germline CDR1 reads MNHNY; CDR2 reads SVGAGI (reference sequence). With 0 bases removed from V and 6 bases from J, the gap between germline ends came to 11 bases. The CDR3, as DNA: TGTGCCAGCAGTTACTCTCAGGGGATGAATGGCTACACCTTC. It is translated as CASSYSQGMNGYTF.

The sample holds one count of this clone. This rearrangement joins TRBV5-6 to TRBJ2-3; 7 bases are shared with TRBD1. Germline V CDR1 and CDR2: SGHDT, YYEEEE. The CDR3 runs 13 residues. Unmatched junction bases numbered 3, after V lost 5 bases and J lost 3 bases. In nucleotides, the CDR3 is TGTGCCAGCAGGGGGGACAGTACAGATACGCAGTATTTT. Translated: CASRGDSTDTQYF.

This rearrangement joins TRBV30 to TRBJ2-2; TRBD2 aligns across 9 bases. This CDR3 comprises 16 residues. The germline gives CDR1 GTSNPN, CDR2 SVGIG (reference sequence). The V gene end was trimmed by 3 bases and the J gene end by 5 bases; junction bases not matched to a gene: 10. This CDR3 is CAWRGDSGRRTGELFF. In DNA, the CDR3 is TGTGCCTGGAGGGGGGATAGCGGGAGAAGGACCGGGGAGCTGTTTTTT.

The rearrangement joins TRBV19 to TRBJ2-3; 12 bases agree with TRBD2. The J segment lost 6 bases and the V segment lost 3 bases, leaving 4 bases of the junction unmatched. The CDR3 length is 15 residues. Germline CDR1 LNHDA, CDR2 SQIVND (reference sequence). CDR3 sequence reads: CASSMTSGSADTQYF. DNA for the CDR3: TGTGCCAGTAGTATGACTAGCGGGAGTGCGGATACGCAGTATTTT.

The V call is TRBV28, the J call TRBJ2-3; TRBD1 agrees at 9 bases. Trimming took 5 bases from V and 5 from J; bases not matched to a gene: 8. The CDR3 covers 15 residues. The V gene's germline CDR1 is MDHEN and CDR2 SYDVKM. The CDR3 spells CASSPWTGAGDTQYF. Written as DNA, the CDR3 is TGTGCCAGCAGTCCTTGGACAGGGGCCGGAGATACGCAGTATTTT.

This clone has only one observation. The chain carries TRBV4-3 and TRBJ2-1, with D possibly being TRBD1 (5 bases). Germline lookup yields CDR1 LGHNA and CDR2 YSLEER. The CDR3 extends over 15 amino acids. V lost 0 bases to trimming and J lost 4 bases, with 10 bases between them. CDR3 nucleotide sequence: TGCGCCAGCAGCCAAGAGACAGCGCGATACAATGAGCAGTTCTTC. Its translation is CASSQETARYNEQFF.

This rearrangement joins TRBV5-1 to TRBJ1-1; D call uncertain. Germline V gives CDR1 SGHRS, CDR2 YFSETQ. Trimming removed 3 bases from V and 3 bases from J, with 12 bases in between. This CDR3 is built from 14 residues. The CDR3 loop reads CASSSLRSDTEAFF. Written as DNA, the CDR3 is TGCGCCAGCAGCTCCCTGCGGAGTGACACTGAAGCTTTCTTT.

This clone was picked up one time. The chain has TRBV3-1 (or the pseudogene TRBV3-2) and TRBJ2-1; weak D call: TRBD2 (6 bases). CDR3 length: 12 amino acids. Trimming pared 4 bases from V and 10 bases from J, leaving 11 bases between. CDR1 and CDR2 (germline): LGHDT, YNNKEL (reference sequence). CDR3 DNA sequence: TGTGCCAGCAGCCCCGGCGCGGGGGAGCAGTTCTTC. Translated, it gives CASSPGAGEQFF.